This is a list of T cell receptor beta chains from one sample in a study of shared clonotypes between healthy human individuals. Profiling relied on immunoSEQ multiplex PCR, and the TCRdb table lists in-frame clones only, not all of them. The sample consists of about 1 million clones, under 80% of them appearing once. Sequencing was carried out using memory CD4+ T cells sorted from blood. These receptor sequences come from a man between 18 and 35 years old in good health. CDR3s include the opening cysteine and the closing phenylalanine or tryptophan. Each record gives: J gene, D gene, V gene, clone size, CDR3 length, CDR3 DNA, CDR3 protein. The D gene is left open where the match is weak. Part of the rows lack a size; the others show once, few, many or a class for expanded clones.

>TRBJ2-4|TRBD2|TRBV6-5|.|15
TGTGCCAGCAAGCCGGGGGGGATGGCCAAAAACATTCAGTACTTC
CASKPGGMAKNIQYF
>TRBJ2-7|.|TRBV6-1|few|14
TGTGCCAGCAGTGAAGACGTCAGGTCCTACGAGCAGTACTTC
CASSEDVRSYEQYF
>TRBJ2-1|.|TRBV27|.|15
TGTGCCAGCAGTTTAGGCGGGGGCTTTTACAATGAGCAGTTCTTC
CASSLGGGFYNEQFF
>TRBJ1-1|.|TRBV2|few|13
TGTGCCAGCAGTGAAGCAGGGGGCACTGAAGCTTTCTTT
CASSEAGGTEAFF
>TRBJ1-5|.|TRBV9|.|15
TGTGCCAGCAGTGGGGGGCCCGAGGGCAATCAGCCCCAGCATTTT
CASSGGPEGNQPQHF
>TRBJ2-7|TRBD2|TRBV10-3|few|15
TGTGCCATCAGTGAGAGAACTAGCGGGGGCTACGAGCAGTACTTC
CAISERTSGGYEQYF
>TRBJ2-5|.|TRBV6-6|.|15
TGTGCCAGCAGTTACTCGGCAGCAGCGCAAGAGACCCAGTACTTC
CASSYSAAAQETQYF
>TRBJ1-1|.|TRBV6-6|.|14
TGTGCCAGCAGTATTCAGGCGGGTTACACTGAAGCTTTCTTT
CASSIQAGYTEAFF
>TRBJ2-3|TRBD1|TRBV6-6|.|15
TGTGCCAGCAGCCGCCGGGACAGCAGCACAGATACGCAGTATTTT
CASSRRDSSTDTQYF
>TRBJ2-7|TRBD2|TRBV18|.|16
TGTGCCAGCTCACCACCGGCGGGGGGCGGTTCCTACGAGCAGTACTTC
CASSPPAGGGSYEQYF
>TRBJ1-2|TRBD1|TRBV7-9|.|15
TGTGCCAGCAGCTCCCCGACAGGGACTAGCTATGGCTACACCTTC
CASSSPTGTSYGYTF
>TRBJ1-4|.|TRBV5-4|.|15
TGTGCCAGCAGCCCGGGGGGTGGGACTAATGAAAAACTGTTTTTT
CASSPGGGTNEKLFF
>TRBJ1-5|.|TRBV5-8|.|13
TGTGCCAGCAGCCGACAGGCTAATCAGCCCCAGCATTTT
CASSRQANQPQHF
>TRBJ2-1|TRBD2|TRBV10-1|.|15
TGCGCCAGCACCCCTGGGACTAGCGGGAACAATGAGCAGTTCTTC
CASTPGTSGNNEQFF
>TRBJ1-1|TRBD1|TRBV7-9|many|12
TGTGCCAGTAAAAACAGGGGCACTGAAGCTTTCTTT
CASKNRGTEAFF
>TRBJ2-7|TRBD1|TRBV2|.|13
TGTGCCAGCACTCGGGACAGGGGTTACGAGCAGTACTTC
CASTRDRGYEQYF
>TRBJ1-1|.|TRBV29-1|few|12
TGCAGCACGGGCCAAGGGTCCACTGAAGCTTTCTTT
CSTGQGSTEAFF
>TRBJ1-5|.|TRBV12-5|.|14
TGTGCTAGTGGGACGACTTCTTCTGGTCAGCCCCAGCATTTT
CASGTTSSGQPQHF
>TRBJ2-3|.|TRBV2|.|14
TGTGCCAGCAGTGAACAGTTTAGCACAGATACGCAGTATTTT
CASSEQFSTDTQYF
>TRBJ1-5|.|TRBV19|few|13
TGTGCCAGTACGCGGGGATTTAATCAGCCCCAGCATTTT
CASTRGFNQPQHF
>TRBJ2-5|.|TRBV10-3|once|15
TGTGCCATCAGTATTGGGACTGCGGTCTGGGAGACCCAGTACTTC
CAISIGTAVWETQYF
>TRBJ2-7|TRBD2|TRBV7-2|.|15
TGTGCCAGCAGCTCCCGGACTAGCGGGACATACGAGCAGTACTTC
CASSSRTSGTYEQYF
>TRBJ2-1|.|TRBV5-6|.|13
TGTGCCAGCAGCTTAGGCACAAAGAATGAGCAGTTCTTC
CASSLGTKNEQFF
>TRBJ1-2|TRBD1|TRBV10-3|.|16
TGTGCCATCAGTTTAAACGACAGGGGAGTTGGGTATGGCTACACCTTC
CAISLNDRGVGYGYTF
>TRBJ1-4|.|TRBV18|.|18
TGTGCCAGCTCACCATTTATTGACAGCGTTGCAACTAATGAAAAACTGTTTTTT
CASSPFIDSVATNEKLFF
>TRBJ2-2|.|TRBV7-2|.|14
TGTGCCAGCAGCTCCGGCCTGAACACCGGGGAGCTGTTTTTT
CASSSGLNTGELFF
>TRBJ1-1|.|TRBV6-1|.|13
TGTGCCAGCAGTGTACCGGGCCCCCGGGGAGCTTTCTTT
CASSVPGPRGAFF
>TRBJ2-3|.|TRBV5-1|once|14
TGCGCCAGCAGCACCGGACAGTACACAGATACGCAGTATTTT
CASSTGQYTDTQYF
>TRBJ1-3|TRBD1|TRBV4-1|.|16
TGCGCCAGCAGCACCCGACAGGGGAGCTCTGGAAACACCATATATTTT
CASSTRQGSSGNTIYF
>TRBJ1-6|TRBD1|TRBV30|.|14
TGTGCCTGGAGTGTACGACAGGGTGATTCACCCCTCCACTTT
CAWSVRQGDSPLHF
>TRBJ2-3|.|TRBV5-8|.|17
TGTGCCAGCAGCTTGGTAGGGATCTCTACTAGCACAGATACGCAGTATTTT
CASSLVGISTSTDTQYF
>TRBJ2-7|.|TRBV7-2|.|16
TGTGCCAGCAGCCCCGGGGGGGACAGGGTCACCTACGAGCAGTACTTC
CASSPGGDRVTYEQYF
>TRBJ2-5|.|TRBV7-9|.|13
TGTGCCAGCAGCTTAGGTCAGGGAGAGACCCAGTACTTC
CASSLGQGETQYF
>TRBJ1-1|TRBD1|TRBV13|.|13
TGTGCCAGCAGCTTGAACAGGGGGACTGAAGCTTTCTTT
CASSLNRGTEAFF
>TRBJ2-7|TRBD2|TRBV5-5|.|13
TGTGCCAGCAGCCAGGGACTACAATACGAGCAGTACTTC
CASSQGLQYEQYF
>TRBJ2-1|.|TRBV5-1|.|15
TGCGCCAGCAGCTTTGAACGGGGGTTTACCAATGAGCAGTTCTTC
CASSFERGFTNEQFF
>TRBJ2-7|.|TRBV27|.|14
TGTGCCAGCACCCCTCGGTGGGGAGGCCACGAGCAGTACTTC
CASTPRWGGHEQYF
>TRBJ2-2|.|TRBV5-1|once|13
TGCGCCAGCAGCTTGGAGTACACCGGGGAGCTGTTTTTT
CASSLEYTGELFF
>TRBJ1-5|TRBD1|TRBV5-1|.|13
TGCGCCAGCAGACAGGGGGATAATCAGCCCCAGCATTTT
CASRQGDNQPQHF
>TRBJ1-2|.|TRBV28|.|13
TGTGCCAGCAGTTTTTTCGGACAGTATGGCTACACCTTC
CASSFFGQYGYTF
>TRBJ1-1|.|TRBV10-3|.|14
TGTGCCATCAAAAACTTAGGGGGAGACACTGAAGCTTTCTTT
CAIKNLGGDTEAFF
>TRBJ2-3|.|TRBV9|.|14
TGTGCCAGCGGGGCCGTCCCTAGCACAGATACGCAGTATTTT
CASGAVPSTDTQYF
>TRBJ2-5|TRBD2|TRBV7-2|few|14
TGTGCCAGCACCAGACTAGCGGGGAAGGAGACCCAGTACTTC
CASTRLAGKETQYF
>TRBJ2-1|TRBD1|TRBV6-1|few|13
TGTGCCAGCGCGCGGACAGGGGAGAATGAGCAGTTCTTC
CASARTGENEQFF
>TRBJ2-3|TRBD1|TRBV7-9|.|16
TGTGCCAGCAGCTTGGGACAGGCCATATCCACAGATACGCAGTATTTT
CASSLGQAISTDTQYF
>TRBJ2-6|.|TRBV5-6|.|18
TGTGCCAGCAGCTTTCGTGGAGGGAGGTCGTCTGGGGCCAACGTCCTGACTTTC
CASSFRGGRSSGANVLTF
>TRBJ1-1|.|TRBV7-9|once|15
TGTGCCAGCAGCTTATCGGCCCAGACTAACACTGAAGCTTTCTTT
CASSLSAQTNTEAFF
>TRBJ1-2|.|TRBV6-1|.|13
TGTGCCAGCAGAGACCGGGGCTCCTATGGCTACACCTTC
CASRDRGSYGYTF
>TRBJ2-1|.|TRBV5-8|.|15
TGTGCCAGCAGCCTCGGACTACGAACCTACAATGAGCAGTTCTTC
CASSLGLRTYNEQFF
>TRBJ2-7|.|TRBV18|few|13
TGTGCCAGCTCACCCACCCCCCAAGGAGAGCAGTACTTC
CASSPTPQGEQYF
>TRBJ2-7|TRBD1|TRBV5-1|.|14
TGCGCCAGCAGCTTGGCAGGGGGTCCCTACGAGCAGTACTTC
CASSLAGGPYEQYF
>TRBJ1-3|.|TRBV2|.|12
TGTGCCAGCAGTGACGACCGAAACACCATATATTTT
CASSDDRNTIYF
>TRBJ2-3|TRBD2|TRBV10-1|once|17
TGCGCCAGCAGTGAATCTGAAGGACTAGCGGGAGAAGATACGCAGTATTTT
CASSESEGLAGEDTQYF
>TRBJ1-1|.|TRBV19|few|14
TGTGCCAGTAAGGCAGGGCTCAAGAACACTGAAGCTTTCTTT
CASKAGLKNTEAFF
>TRBJ2-7|.|TRBV19|.|14
TGTGCCAGTAGTATCCAACATCCCACCTACGAGCAGTACTTC
CASSIQHPTYEQYF